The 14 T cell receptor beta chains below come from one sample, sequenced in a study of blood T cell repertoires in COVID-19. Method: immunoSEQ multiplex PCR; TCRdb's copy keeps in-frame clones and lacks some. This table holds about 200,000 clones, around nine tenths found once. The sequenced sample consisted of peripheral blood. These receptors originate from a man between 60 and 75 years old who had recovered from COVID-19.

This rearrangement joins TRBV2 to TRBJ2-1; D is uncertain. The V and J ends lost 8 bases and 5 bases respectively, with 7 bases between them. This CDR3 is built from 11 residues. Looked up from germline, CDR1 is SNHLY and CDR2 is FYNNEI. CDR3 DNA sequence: TGTGCCAGCTGTCTAAACAATGAGCAGTTCTTC. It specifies CASCLNNEQFF.

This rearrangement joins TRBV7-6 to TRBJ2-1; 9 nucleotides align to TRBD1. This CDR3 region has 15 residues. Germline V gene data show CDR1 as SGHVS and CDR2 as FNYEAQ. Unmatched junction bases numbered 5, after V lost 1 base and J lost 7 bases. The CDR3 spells CASSLGTGERNEQFF. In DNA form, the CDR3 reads TGTGCCAGCAGCTTAGGGACAGGGGAGAGGAATGAGCAGTTCTTC.

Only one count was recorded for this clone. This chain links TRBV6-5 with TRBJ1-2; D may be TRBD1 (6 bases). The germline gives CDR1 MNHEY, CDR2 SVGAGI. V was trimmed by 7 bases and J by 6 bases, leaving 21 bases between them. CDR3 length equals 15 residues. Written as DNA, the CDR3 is TGTGCCAGCAATAAGAGGGGGGGACTTCTAAATGGCTACACCTTC. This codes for CASNKRGGLLNGYTF.

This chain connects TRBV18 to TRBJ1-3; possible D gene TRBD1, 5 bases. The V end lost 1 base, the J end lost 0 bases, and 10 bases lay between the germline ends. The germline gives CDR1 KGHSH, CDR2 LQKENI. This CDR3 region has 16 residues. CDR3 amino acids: CASSPQIDSSGNTIYF. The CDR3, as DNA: TGTGCCAGCTCACCACAGATTGACAGCTCTGGAAACACCATATATTTT.

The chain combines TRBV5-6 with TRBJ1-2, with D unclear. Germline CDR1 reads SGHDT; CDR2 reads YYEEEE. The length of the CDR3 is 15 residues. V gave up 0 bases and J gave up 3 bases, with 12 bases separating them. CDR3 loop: CASSLARPRDYGYTF. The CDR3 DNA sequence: TGTGCCAGCAGCTTGGCTAGACCCCGGGACTATGGCTACACCTTC.

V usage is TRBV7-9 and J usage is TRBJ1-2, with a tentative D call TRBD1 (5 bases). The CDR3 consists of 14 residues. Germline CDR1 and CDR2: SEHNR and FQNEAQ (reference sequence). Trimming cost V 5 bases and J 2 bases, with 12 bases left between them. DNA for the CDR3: TGTGCCAGCAGCCCTAATCAGGGCAACTATGGCTACACCTTC. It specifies CASSPNQGNYGYTF. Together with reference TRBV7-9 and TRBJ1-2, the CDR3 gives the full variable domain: DTGVSQNPRHKITKRGQNVTFRCDPISEHNRLYWYRQTLGQGPEFLTYFQNEAQLEKSRLLSDRFSAERPKGSFSTLEIQRTEQGDSAMYLCASSPNQGNYGYTFGSGTRLTVV.

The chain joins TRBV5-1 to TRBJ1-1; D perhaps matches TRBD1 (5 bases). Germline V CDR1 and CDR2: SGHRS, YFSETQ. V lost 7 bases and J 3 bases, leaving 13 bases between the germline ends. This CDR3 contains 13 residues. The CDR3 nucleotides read TGCGCCAGCCGGTGGGGGGAGGACACTGAAGCTTTCTTT. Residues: CASRWGEDTEAFF.

The CDR3, as DNA: TGCAGCGACAAGGACTACACCTTC. This sequence encodes CSDKDYTF. The chain couples TRBV20-1 to TRBJ1-2, with D uncertain. CDR1 and CDR2 (germline): DFQATT, SNEGSKA (reference sequence). CDR3 length equals 8 residues.

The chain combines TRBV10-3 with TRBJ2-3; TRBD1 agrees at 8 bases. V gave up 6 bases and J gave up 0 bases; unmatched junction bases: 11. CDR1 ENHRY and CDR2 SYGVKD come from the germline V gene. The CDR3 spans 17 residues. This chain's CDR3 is CAIRRASGTGSTDTQYF. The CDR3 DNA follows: TGTGCCATCAGGAGGGCCTCCGGGACAGGTAGCACAGATACGCAGTATTTT.

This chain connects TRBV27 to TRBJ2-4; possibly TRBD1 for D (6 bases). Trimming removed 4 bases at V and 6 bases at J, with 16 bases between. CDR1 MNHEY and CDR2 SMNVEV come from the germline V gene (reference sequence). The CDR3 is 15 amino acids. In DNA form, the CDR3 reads TGTGCCAGCAGTTCAGGGGCGGGTATAATAAACATTCAGTACTTC. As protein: CASSSGAGIINIQYF.

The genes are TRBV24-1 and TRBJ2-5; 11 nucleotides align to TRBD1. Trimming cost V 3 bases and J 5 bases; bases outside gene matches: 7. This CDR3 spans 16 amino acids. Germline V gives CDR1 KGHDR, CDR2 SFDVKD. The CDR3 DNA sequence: TGTGCCACCAGTGATGCCGGGACAGGGGGAAAGGAGACCCAGTACTTC. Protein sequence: CATSDAGTGGKETQYF.

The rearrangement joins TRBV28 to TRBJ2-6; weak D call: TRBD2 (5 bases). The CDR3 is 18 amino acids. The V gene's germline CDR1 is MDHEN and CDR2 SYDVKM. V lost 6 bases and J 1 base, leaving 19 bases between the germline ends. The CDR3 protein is CASSQQRGGSSGANVLTF. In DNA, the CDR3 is TGTGCCAGCAGCCAACAACGAGGAGGATCGTCTGGGGCCAACGTCCTGACTTTC. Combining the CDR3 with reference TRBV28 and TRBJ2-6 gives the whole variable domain DVKVTQSSRYLVKRTGEKVFLECVQDMDHENMFWYRQDPGLGLRLIYFSYDVKMKEKGDIPEGYSVSREKKERFSLILESASTNQTSMYLCASSQQRGGSSGANVLTFGAGSRLTVL.

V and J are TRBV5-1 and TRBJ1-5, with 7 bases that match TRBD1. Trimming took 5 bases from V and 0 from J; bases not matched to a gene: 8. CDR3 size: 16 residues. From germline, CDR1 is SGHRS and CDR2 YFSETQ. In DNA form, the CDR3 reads TGCGCCAGCAGACCCGGACAGGATGGTAGCAATCAGCCCCAGCATTTT. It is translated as CASRPGQDGSNQPQHF.

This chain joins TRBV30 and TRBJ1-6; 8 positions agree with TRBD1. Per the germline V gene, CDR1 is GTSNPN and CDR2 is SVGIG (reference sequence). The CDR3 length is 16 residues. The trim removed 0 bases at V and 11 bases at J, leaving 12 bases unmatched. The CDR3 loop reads CAWSVQGGEGRTPLHF. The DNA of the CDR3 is TGTGCCTGGAGTGTACAGGGGGGAGAGGGGCGGACACCCCTCCACTTT.